The entry below describes one T cell receptor (beta chain). Its cognate antigen has yet to be identified. There are no base qualities to consult, and no much larger clone falls within one base. This sample stems from a study of blood T cell repertoires in COVID-19 (TCRdb year 2020). As for the study more broadly: Samples covering the acute and convalescent phases of COVID-19 were provided by collaborators in the United States, Italy and Spain. The material from the prospective study consisted of cDNA or gDNA derived from T cells, B-cell-depleted T cells, or PBMCs. Deeply sampled blood TCRbeta repertoires from subjects exposed to, actively infected with, or recovered from COVID-19 were included in the dataset. The repertoires were made available in a free public database intended to serve as a resource for research on the immune response to SARS-CoV-2. The samples were drawn from two sources: the first 160 participants of the ongoing ImmuneRACE study, and some 1,300 subjects contributed by 6 global collaborators. The sample metadata nearly always contained a de-identified subject ID, COVID-19 status, age in years and sex. Where available, HLA class I and class II types were obtained from metadata supplied by the sample provider rather than from assay-based typing. The investigation overall reported the following: Clinical and demographic metadata were provided uncurated, with the amount varying by source and participant.

TCRbeta CDR3 regions were amplified from genomic DNA using the immunoSEQ Assay, a bias-controlled multiplex PCR. In the source study's methods: Within the assay, amplification of reference gene primers was used to estimate how many nucleated cells each sample contained. To quantify the absolute abundance of each unique TCRbeta CDR3 rearrangement, sequence reads were collapsed and filtered. For each sample, productive Simpson clonality was calculated by taking the square root of Simpson's diversity index across productive rearrangements. This is the immuneACCESS table as TCRdb keeps it, with only in-frame sequences that have V and J called. A part of the clones is gone; compared with another copy, unresolved V genes explain less than half, and the rest is unexplained. The V and J calls and the clone size are those of that table, but D and trimming were determined from the DNA. The sample contains nearly 200,000 clones, 70% to 90% of them found a single time. The top ten constitute around 1% of the sample.

In Seattle, one collaborating source enrolled patients while the infection was active and tracked those patients longitudinally over the course of disease. The collaborating institutions used their own protocols to collect whole blood in K2EDTA tubes. For TCRbeta analysis, collaborators shipped samples as frozen whole blood, isolated PBMCs, or DNA extracted from either of those sample types. CDR1 SNHLY and CDR2 FYNNEI were looked up in the germline V gene. V trim: 4 bases; J trim: 2 bases; unmatched bases: 7. The CDR3, cysteine through phenylalanine, is 16 amino acids long. Just CDR3 DNA is preserved here, 48 bases in frame from base 1.

Material: peripheral blood. The source of this sequence is a man aged 60 to 75 with COVID-19, enrolled during active disease. The sequence joins TRBV2 to TRBJ1-5; the junction holds 8 bases that match TRBD1. The sequence in DNA is TGTGCCAGCAGTGTCCAGGGGGCGTACGGCAATCAGCCCCAGCATTTT. Translated, it reads CASSVQGAYGNQPQHF. The reference TRBV2 and TRBJ1-5 proteins fill in what lies around the CDR3, so the full variable domain reads EPEVTQTPSHQVTQMGQEVILRCVPISNHLYFYWYRQILGQKVEFLVSFYNNEISEKSEIFDDQFSVERPDGSNFTLKIRSTKLEDSAMYFCASSVQGAYGNQPQHFGDGTRLSIL.